Listed below are T cell receptor beta chains from one sample, sequenced in a study of blood T cell repertoires in COVID-19. Libraries were prepared by immunoSEQ multiplex PCR; TCRdb keeps only in-frame clonotypes and omits some of them. The data show 200,000 to 250,000 clones, with 86% seen just once and over 9% held by the top ten. Sequencing used peripheral blood. These receptors all come from a man at least 80 years old with acute or convalescent COVID-19. CDR3s include the opening cysteine and the closing phenylalanine or tryptophan. The D gene is left open where the match is weak. Clone size is given for some rows only: seen once, a few or many times, or a class if the clone is expanded.

j_call	d_call	clone_size	cdr3_length	v_call	cdr3_aa	cdr3_nt
TRBJ2-7	TRBD2	NA	15	TRBV5-1	CASSLDIAGGYEQYF	TGCGCCAGCAGCTTGGATATAGCGGGGGGCTACGAGCAGTACTTC
TRBJ1-5	TRBD1	NA	16	TRBV27	CAIRLGGTGLNQPQHF	TGTGCCATCCGACTAGGGGGGACAGGGCTCAATCAGCCCCAGCATTTT
TRBJ1-1	NA	NA	17	TRBV19	CASSPHPGEAKNTEAFF	TGTGCCAGTAGTCCTCACCCGGGGGAGGCTAAGAACACTGAAGCTTTCTTT
TRBJ1-2	NA	NA	12	TRBV29-1	CSVEGGSDGYTF	TGCAGCGTTGAAGGGGGCTCCGATGGCTACACCTTC
TRBJ2-1	NA	NA	16	TRBV27	CASSDPGGKLYNEQFF	TGTGCCAGCAGTGACCCTGGGGGGAAACTATACAATGAGCAGTTCTTC
TRBJ1-3	NA	NA	14	TRBV19	CASSSGTTGNTIYF	TGTGCCAGTAGTTCCGGGACAACTGGAAACACCATATATTTT
TRBJ1-2	TRBD1	NA	20	TRBV18	CASSPGPALLPTGVNYGYTF	TGTGCCAGCTCACCAGGCCCCGCCTTGCTGCCTACAGGGGTAAACTATGGCTACACCTTC
TRBJ2-2	TRBD1	NA	14	TRBV11-3	CASSRDRGTGELFF	TGTGCCAGCAGCCGGGACAGGGGAACCGGGGAGCTGTTTTTT
TRBJ2-3	NA	NA	15	TRBV5-1	CASSPFPGNTDTQYF	TGCGCCAGCTCCCCTTTCCCGGGGAACACAGATACGCAGTATTTT
TRBJ2-7	NA	NA	14	TRBV28	CASSLGISSYEQYF	TGTGCCAGCAGTTTAGGTATTAGCTCCTACGAGCAGTACTTC
TRBJ2-7	TRBD1	once	15	TRBV27	CASSSPGQGADEQYF	TGTGCCAGCAGTTCGCCGGGACAGGGGGCTGACGAGCAGTACTTC
TRBJ2-7	NA	NA	15	TRBV5-1	CASTVGTPLSYEQYF	TGCGCCAGCACCGTAGGGACACCTCTCTCCTACGAGCAGTACTTC
TRBJ2-5	TRBD1	NA	15	TRBV2	CASSGNPQGRETQYF	TGTGCCAGCAGTGGCAACCCACAGGGGCGCGAGACCCAGTACTTC
TRBJ2-1	TRBD2	NA	15	TRBV19	CASSIVQTSSDEQFF	TGTGCCAGTAGTATAGTTCAGACTAGCTCGGATGAGCAGTTCTTC
TRBJ2-7	TRBD2	NA	13	TRBV12-3/TRBV12-4	CASSKAGNYEQYF	TGTGCCAGCAGTAAAGCGGGGAACTACGAGCAGTACTTC
TRBJ1-2	NA	NA	13	TRBV6-1	CASSERDSQGYTF	TGTGCCAGCAGTGAAAGAGACAGCCAAGGCTACACCTTC
TRBJ1-4	TRBD1	NA	16	TRBV19	CASSSPPGTGNEKLFF	TGTGCCAGTAGTAGTCCCCCCGGGACAGGTAATGAAAAACTGTTTTTT
TRBJ1-5	NA	NA	15	TRBV6-5	CASSIRTNGNQPQHF	TGTGCCAGCAGTATTAGGACTAATGGCAATCAGCCCCAGCATTTT
TRBJ2-1	TRBD1	NA	14	TRBV28	CAGGQGASANEQFF	TGTGCCGGAGGACAGGGGGCGTCGGCCAATGAGCAGTTCTTC
TRBJ2-5	TRBD2	NA	14	TRBV6-5	CASRTTSAAETQYF	TGTGCCAGCAGGACGACTAGCGCGGCAGAGACCCAGTACTTC
TRBJ1-5	NA	NA	17	TRBV7-8	CASSLANTPGGNQPQHF	TGTGCCAGCAGCTTAGCGAACACGCCAGGCGGCAATCAGCCCCAGCATTTT
TRBJ1-1	NA	NA	16	TRBV6-5	CASSYSPPGMNTEAFF	TGTGCCAGCAGTTACTCGCCGCCGGGAATGAACACTGAAGCTTTCTTT
TRBJ1-2	NA	NA	11	TRBV5-6	CASSLAGGYTF	TGTGCCAGCAGCTTGGCAGGGGGCTACACCTTC
TRBJ2-5	NA	NA	13	TRBV7-2	CASSLDGSWTQYF	TGTGCCAGCAGCTTAGATGGCTCATGGACCCAGTACTTC